The clone carrying this T cell receptor (beta chain) turned up a few times. The antigen remains unidentified. CDR1 and CDR2 from the germline V gene are DFQATT and SNEGSKA (reference sequence). The CDR3 sequence is 14 residues long. V gave up 4 bases and J gave up 6 bases; unmatched junction bases: 6. The source of the sample is a study of T cells after yellow fever vaccination. Overall study findings and caveats: Peak timing came faster in the weaker secondary response, day 5 versus 15. At 95% to 98% for CD4 and approximately 89% for CD8, most primary-vaccination clones showed up again after the booster.

Via MiXCR, TCRdb re-called the 5' RACE reads, giving one row per CDR3 protein. The repertoire holds a few hundred thousand distinct CDR3 sequences, with 15% to 20% as singletons. V is TRBV20-1 and J is TRBJ2-3; the match to TRBD2 covers 11 bases. This clonotype was obtained from a man aged 25-45 years who received the YFV17D yellow fever vaccine. This specimen consisted of PBMCs, obtained 15 days after the yellow fever booster vaccination. The CDR3 nucleotides are TGCAGTGCTATAGCGGGAGGGCCTCGGGATACGCAGTATTTT. As protein: CSAIAGGPRDTQYF.